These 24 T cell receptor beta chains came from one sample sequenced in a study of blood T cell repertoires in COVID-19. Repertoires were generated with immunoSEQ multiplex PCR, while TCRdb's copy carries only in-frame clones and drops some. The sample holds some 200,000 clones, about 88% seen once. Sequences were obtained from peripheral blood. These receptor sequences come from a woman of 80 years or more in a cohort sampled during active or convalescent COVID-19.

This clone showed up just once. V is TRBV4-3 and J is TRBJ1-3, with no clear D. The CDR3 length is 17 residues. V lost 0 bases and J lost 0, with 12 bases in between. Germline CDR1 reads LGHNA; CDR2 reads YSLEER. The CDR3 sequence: CASSQDYSFDSGNTIYF. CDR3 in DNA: TGCGCCAGCAGCCAAGACTACAGCTTCGACTCTGGAAACACCATATATTTT.

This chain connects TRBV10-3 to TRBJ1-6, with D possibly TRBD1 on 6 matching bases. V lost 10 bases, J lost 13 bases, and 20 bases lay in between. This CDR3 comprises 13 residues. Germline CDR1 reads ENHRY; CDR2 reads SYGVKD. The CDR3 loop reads CATVQGLKEPLHF. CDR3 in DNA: TGTGCCACCGTACAGGGCCTTAAAGAGCCCCTCCACTTT.

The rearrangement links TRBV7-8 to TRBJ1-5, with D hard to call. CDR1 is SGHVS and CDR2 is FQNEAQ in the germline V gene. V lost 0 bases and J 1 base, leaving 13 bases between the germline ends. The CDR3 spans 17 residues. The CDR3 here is CASSLALRGDSNQPQHF. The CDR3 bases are TGTGCCAGCAGCTTAGCGCTTCGGGGAGACAGCAATCAGCCCCAGCATTTT.

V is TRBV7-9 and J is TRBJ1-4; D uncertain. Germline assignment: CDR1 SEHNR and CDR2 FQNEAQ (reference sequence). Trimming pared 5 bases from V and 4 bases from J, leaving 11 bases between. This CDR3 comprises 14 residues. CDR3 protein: CASSLGGNNEKLFF. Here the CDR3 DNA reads TGTGCCAGCAGCCTCGGAGGGAATAATGAAAAACTGTTTTTT.

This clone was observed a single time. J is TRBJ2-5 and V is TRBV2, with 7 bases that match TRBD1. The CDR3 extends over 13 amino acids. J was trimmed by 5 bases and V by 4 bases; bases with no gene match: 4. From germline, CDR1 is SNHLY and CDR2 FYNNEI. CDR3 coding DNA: TGTGCCAGCAGTGGACAGGGCAGGGAGACCCAGTACTTC. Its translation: CASSGQGRETQYF. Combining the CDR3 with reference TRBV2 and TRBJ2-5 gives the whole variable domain EPEVTQTPSHQVTQMGQEVILRCVPISNHLYFYWYRQILGQKVEFLVSFYNNEISEKSEIFDDQFSVERPDGSNFTLKIRSTKLEDSAMYFCASSGQGRETQYFGPGTRLLVL.

CDR3 nucleotides: TGTGCCTGGAGTGTAGGTGGGCCCTACGAGCAGTACGTC. Translation gives CAWSVGGPYEQYV. The chain combines TRBV30 with TRBJ2-7, with D hard to call. CDR1 and CDR2 from the germline V gene are GTSNPN and SVGIG (reference sequence). The CDR3 is 13 amino acids. V lost 0 bases to trimming and J lost 2 bases, with 8 bases between them.

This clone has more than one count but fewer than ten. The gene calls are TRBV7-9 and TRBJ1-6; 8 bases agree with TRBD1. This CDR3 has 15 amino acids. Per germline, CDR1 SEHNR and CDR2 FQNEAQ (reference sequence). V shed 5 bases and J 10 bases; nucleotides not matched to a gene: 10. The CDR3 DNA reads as TGTGCCAGCAGCCCGGGGAACAGGGGGACCTCACCCCTCCACTTT. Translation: CASSPGNRGTSPLHF.

The CDR3 DNA sequence: TGCGCCGCAGGGGACAGGGGGCTTTATGGCTACACCTTC. It yields the protein CAAGDRGLYGYTF. The rearrangement uses TRBV4-3 and TRBJ1-2; 12 bases are a match to TRBD1. Germline V gene data show CDR1 as LGHNA and CDR2 as YSLEER. CDR3 length equals 13 residues. V dropped 11 bases and J dropped 5; count of bases not matched to a gene: 6.

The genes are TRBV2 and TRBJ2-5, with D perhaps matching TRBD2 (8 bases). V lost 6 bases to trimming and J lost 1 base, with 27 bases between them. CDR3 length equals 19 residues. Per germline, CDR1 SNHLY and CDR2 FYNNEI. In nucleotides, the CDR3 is TGTGCCAGCAGGGGGGACAGAAATTTAGCGGGACCCTTCCAAGAGACCCAGTACTTC. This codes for CASRGDRNLAGPFQETQYF.

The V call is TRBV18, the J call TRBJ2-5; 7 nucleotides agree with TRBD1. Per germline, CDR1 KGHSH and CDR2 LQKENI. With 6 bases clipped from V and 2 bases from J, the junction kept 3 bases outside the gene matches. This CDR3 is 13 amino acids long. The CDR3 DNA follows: TGTGCCAGCTCTCGGGACAGACAAGAGACCCAGTACTTC. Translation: CASSRDRQETQYF.

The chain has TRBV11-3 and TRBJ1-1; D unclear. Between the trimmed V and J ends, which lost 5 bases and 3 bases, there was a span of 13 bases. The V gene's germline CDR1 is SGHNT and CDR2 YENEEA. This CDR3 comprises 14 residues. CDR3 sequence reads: CASSGQEAYTEAFF. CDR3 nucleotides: TGTGCCAGCAGCGGCCAGGAGGCCTACACTGAAGCTTTCTTT.

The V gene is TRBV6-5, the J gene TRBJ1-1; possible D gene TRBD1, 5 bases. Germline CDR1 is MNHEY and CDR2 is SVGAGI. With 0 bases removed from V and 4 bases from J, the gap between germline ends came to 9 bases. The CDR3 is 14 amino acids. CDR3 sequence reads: CASSYSRDGTEAFF. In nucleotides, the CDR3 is TGTGCCAGCAGTTACTCCAGGGATGGCACTGAAGCTTTCTTT.

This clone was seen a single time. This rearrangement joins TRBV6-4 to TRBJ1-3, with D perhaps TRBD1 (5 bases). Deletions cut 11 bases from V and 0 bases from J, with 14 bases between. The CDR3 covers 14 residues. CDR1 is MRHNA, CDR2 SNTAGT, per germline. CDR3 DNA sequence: TGTGCCCCCTGGACCGGGGGCTCTGGAAACACCATATATTTT. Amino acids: CAPWTGGSGNTIYF.

The CDR3 nucleotides read TGCAGTGCTAGTGCCCCCGGACAGTCCCCTTTCGAGCAGTACTTC. This translates into CSASAPGQSPFEQYF. The rearrangement links TRBV20-1 to TRBJ2-7; the D gene is possibly TRBD1 (6 bases). V was pared by 3 bases and J by 6 bases, with 21 bases between. This CDR3 is 15 amino acids long. Germline V gene sequence: CDR1 DFQATT, CDR2 SNEGSKA (reference sequence).

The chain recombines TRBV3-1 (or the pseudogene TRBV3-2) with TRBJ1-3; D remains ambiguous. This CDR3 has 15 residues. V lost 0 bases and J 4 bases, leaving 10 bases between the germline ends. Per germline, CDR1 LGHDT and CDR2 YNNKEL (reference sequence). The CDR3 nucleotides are TGTGCCAGCAGCCAAGATACGGTTTCAGGAAACACCATATATTTT. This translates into CASSQDTVSGNTIYF.

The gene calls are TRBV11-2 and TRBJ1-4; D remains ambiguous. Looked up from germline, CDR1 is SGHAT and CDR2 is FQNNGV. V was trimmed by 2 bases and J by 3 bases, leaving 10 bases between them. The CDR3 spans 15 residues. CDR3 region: CASSLIGRANEKLFF. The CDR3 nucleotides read TGTGCCAGCAGCTTAATAGGGCGGGCTAATGAAAAACTGTTTTTT.

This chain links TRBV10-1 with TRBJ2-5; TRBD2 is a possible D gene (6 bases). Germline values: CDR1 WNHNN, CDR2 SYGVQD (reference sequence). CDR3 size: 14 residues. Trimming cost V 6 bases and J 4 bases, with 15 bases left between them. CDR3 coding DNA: TGCGCCAGCAGGACGGACTACCCAGGAGAGACCCAGTACTTC. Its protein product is CASRTDYPGETQYF.

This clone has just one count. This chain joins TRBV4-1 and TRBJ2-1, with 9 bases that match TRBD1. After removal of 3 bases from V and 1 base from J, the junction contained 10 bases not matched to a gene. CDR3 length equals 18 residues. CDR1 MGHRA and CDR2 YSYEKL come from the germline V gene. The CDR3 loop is CASSQTPGQGRSYNEQFF. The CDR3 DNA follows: TGCGCCAGCAGCCAGACCCCTGGACAGGGGAGGTCCTACAATGAGCAGTTCTTC.

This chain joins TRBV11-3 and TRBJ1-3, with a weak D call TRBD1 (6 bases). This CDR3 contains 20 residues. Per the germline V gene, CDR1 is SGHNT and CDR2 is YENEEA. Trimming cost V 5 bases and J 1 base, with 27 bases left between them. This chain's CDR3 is CASSPRQGTVSFPSGNTIYF. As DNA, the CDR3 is TGTGCCAGCAGCCCTCGGCAGGGGACCGTATCATTCCCTTCTGGAAACACCATATATTTT.

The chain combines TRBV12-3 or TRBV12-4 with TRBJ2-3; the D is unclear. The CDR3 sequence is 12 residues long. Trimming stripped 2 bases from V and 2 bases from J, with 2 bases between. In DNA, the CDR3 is TGTGCCAGCAGTTTACACACAGATACGCAGTATTTT. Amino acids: CASSLHTDTQYF.

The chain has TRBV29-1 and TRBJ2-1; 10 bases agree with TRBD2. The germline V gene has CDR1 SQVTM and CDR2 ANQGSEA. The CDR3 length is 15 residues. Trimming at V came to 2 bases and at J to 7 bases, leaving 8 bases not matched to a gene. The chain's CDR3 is CSVERERGGRNEQFF. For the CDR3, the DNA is TGCAGCGTTGAACGAGAGCGGGGGGGTCGGAATGAGCAGTTCTTC.

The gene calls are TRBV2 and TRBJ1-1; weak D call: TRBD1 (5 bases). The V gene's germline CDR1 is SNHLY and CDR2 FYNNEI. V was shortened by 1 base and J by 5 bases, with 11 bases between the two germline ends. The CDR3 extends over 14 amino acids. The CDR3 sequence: CASSEEGLGTEAFF. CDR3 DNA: TGTGCCAGCAGTGAAGAGGGGTTAGGGACTGAAGCTTTCTTT.

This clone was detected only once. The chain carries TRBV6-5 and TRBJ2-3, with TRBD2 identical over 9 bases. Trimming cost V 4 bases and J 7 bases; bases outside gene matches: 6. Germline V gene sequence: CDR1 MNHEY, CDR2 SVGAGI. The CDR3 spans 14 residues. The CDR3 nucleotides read TGTGCCAGCAGTTTAGCGGGAGCAGTGAATACGCAGTATTTT. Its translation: CASSLAGAVNTQYF.

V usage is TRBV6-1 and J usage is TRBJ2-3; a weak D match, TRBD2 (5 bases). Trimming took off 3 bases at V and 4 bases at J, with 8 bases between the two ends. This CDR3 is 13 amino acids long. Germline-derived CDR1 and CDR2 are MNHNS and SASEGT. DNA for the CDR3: TGTGCCAGCAGTGAGGTGAGGGCAGATACGCAGTATTTT. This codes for CASSEVRADTQYF.